The 9 T cell receptor beta chains listed next were all sequenced from one sample in a study of T-cell reconstitution after alpha-beta-depleted transplantation in children. Molecular barcoding with unique molecular identifiers was used for the TCRbeta library. In TCRdb, the PCR reads were re-called with MiXCR into one record per CDR3 protein. The sample holds 500,000 to 750,000 distinct CDR3 sequences, roughly a quarter seen once. The sequenced sample was PBMCs, obtained before TCRalphabeta/CD19-depleted stem cell transplant. Receptors were obtained from a boy under two years old with Wiskott-Aldrich syndrome, due to receive a stem cell transplant.

This clonotype appeared many times. The chain has TRBV5-1 and TRBJ2-1, with D perhaps TRBD1 (6 bases). V lost 0 bases, J lost 7 bases, and 11 bases lay in between. Germline V lookup: CDR1 SGHRS, CDR2 YFSETQ. There are 14 residues in the CDR3. The DNA of the CDR3 is TGCGCCAGCAGCTTGGTGCTGAGGGGGAATGAGCAGTTCTTC. It codes for CASSLVLRGNEQFF.

This chain connects TRBV18 to TRBJ1-1; no firm D call. V lost 3 bases to trimming and J lost 7 bases, with 9 bases between them. CDR3 length equals 12 residues. Germline V CDR1 and CDR2: KGHSH, LQKENI. The CDR3 loop is CASSPSGDEAFF. CDR3 nucleotide sequence: TGTGCCAGCTCACCTTCCGGAGATGAAGCTTTCTTT.

The genes are TRBV2 and TRBJ2-1; 9 bases match TRBD2. CDR3 length: 14 amino acids. The V gene's germline CDR1 is SNHLY and CDR2 FYNNEI. V gave up 4 bases and J gave up 8 bases; unmatched junction bases: 6. CDR3 DNA: TGTGCCAGCAGTGCCCAATTAGCGGGAGATGAGCAGTTCTTC. Translated, it gives CASSAQLAGDEQFF.

The chain combines TRBV10-3 with TRBJ2-1; TRBD2 aligns across 12 bases. V lost 4 bases to trimming and J lost 8 bases; unmatched junction nucleotides: 9. CDR1 and CDR2 from the germline V gene are ENHRY and SYGVKD. The CDR3 extends over 16 amino acids. In DNA form, the CDR3 reads TGTGCCATCAGTGCCAGCACTAGCGGGAGGTCCCATGAGCAGTTCTTC. It encodes CAISASTSGRSHEQFF.

This sequence joins TRBV5-1 and TRBJ2-3; D uncertain. CDR1 and CDR2 (germline): SGHRS, YFSETQ. The CDR3 is 13 amino acids. V was shortened by 0 bases and J by 5 bases, with 7 bases between the two germline ends. This CDR3 is CASSLGMEDTQYF. For the CDR3, the DNA is TGCGCCAGCAGCTTGGGAATGGAAGATACGCAGTATTTT.

This clonotype was seen a few times. The V call is TRBV29-1, the J call TRBJ2-1; TRBD2 might be the D (6 bases). The germline V gene has CDR1 SQVTM and CDR2 ANQGSEA. The ends were cut back, 3 bases at V and 8 bases at J, with 23 bases in the middle. This CDR3 has 16 amino acids. CDR3 nucleotides: TGCAGCGTTGAGCCCCCCGGAGGGAAGCTGGTGTATGAGCAGTTCTTC. This translates into CSVEPPGGKLVYEQFF.

This clonotype was seen many times. V usage is TRBV12-3 or TRBV12-4 and J usage is TRBJ1-5; D is unresolved. Trimming shortened V by 6 bases and J by 2 bases, and 8 bases separated the two germline ends. The CDR3 runs to 13 residues. The CDR3 nucleotides read TGTGCCAGCAGCCTTCGGGGCAATCAGCCCCAGCATTTT. Translated: CASSLRGNQPQHF.

The J gene is TRBJ2-7, the V gene TRBV5-1, with D unclear. Trimming removed 0 bases at V and 4 bases at J, with 14 bases between. The germline V gene encodes CDR1 SGHRS and CDR2 YFSETQ. The CDR3 is 15 residues long. The chain's CDR3 is CASSLENTLPYEQYF. Here the CDR3 DNA reads TGCGCCAGCAGCTTGGAAAACACCCTACCGTACGAGCAGTACTTC.

The rearrangement links TRBV5-1 to TRBJ2-7; possible D gene TRBD1, 6 bases. Germline CDR1 and CDR2: SGHRS and YFSETQ. With 0 bases removed from V and 1 base from J, the gap between germline ends came to 11 bases. The CDR3 contains 15 residues. CDR3 sequence (DNA): TGCGCCAGCAGCTTGGGACAGGCTGGGTCCTACGAGCAGTACTTC. This translates into CASSLGQAGSYEQYF.